Listed below are T cell receptor beta chains from one sample, sequenced in a study of T cell changes during pregnancy in multiple sclerosis. The table came from immunoSEQ multiplex PCR; TCRdb's copy has only in-frame clones and leaves some out. The sample includes some 39,000 clones, around nine tenths of them seen just once. The source was CD4+ T cells from peripheral blood mononuclear cells, collected in the third trimester of pregnancy. The receptors here all came from a female donor in good health, enrolled as a control in a pregnancy study. The CDR3 runs from the conserved cysteine through the conserved F or W. The D gene is left open where the match is weak. Where a row states a size, it is once, few, many or the class of an expanded clone; other rows omit it.

>TRBV15|.|.|TRBJ1-5
TGTGCCACCAGCAGAGATCTTGGGGCTAGCGGGCGAACGGCCGGCAATCAGCCCCAGCATTTT
CATSRDLGASGRTAGNQPQHF
>TRBV6-1|.|.|TRBJ1-2
TGTGCCAGCAGTGAACCAATGCGCGGTAACTATGGCTACACCTTC
CASSEPMRGNYGYTF
>TRBV10-1|few|.|TRBJ1-1
TGCGCCAGCAGGGACCAACAGGGATCCGCTTTCTTT
CASRDQQGSAFF
>TRBV28|.|TRBD2|TRBJ2-6
TGTGCCAGCAGTTTTGTACTAGCGGGAGGGCCTGGGGCCAACGTCCTGACTTTC
CASSFVLAGGPGANVLTF
>TRBV18|.|TRBD2|TRBJ2-1
TGTGCCAGCTCAGTTCCGGGACTAGCGGGAGGTGAGCAGTTCTTC
CASSVPGLAGGEQFF
>TRBV28|once|TRBD1|TRBJ2-5
TGTGCCAGCAGTTCCTCGGACAGGGGGCGTGAGACCCAGTACTTC
CASSSSDRGRETQYF
>TRBV5-1|.|TRBD2|TRBJ2-1
TGCGCCAGCAGCTTTTCGGGAGGAGGCAATGAGCAGTTCTTC
CASSFSGGGNEQFF
>TRBV28|.|.|TRBJ2-3
TGTGCCAGCAGTTTAGACGGGAGAGGAAATACGCAGTATTTT
CASSLDGRGNTQYF
>TRBV27|.|.|TRBJ1-1
TGTGCCAGCGGGGCCGAGAACACTGAAGCTTTCTTT
CASGAENTEAFF
>TRBV7-8|.|.|TRBJ2-3
TGTGCCAGCAGGCGACACCCTGAGGGCCTTAGCACAGATACGCAGTATTTT
CASRRHPEGLSTDTQYF
>TRBV18|.|TRBD2|TRBJ2-1
TGTGCCAGCTCACCTGGGAGGGGCCGTCACAATGAGCAGTTCTTC
CASSPGRGRHNEQFF
>TRBV2|.|TRBD2|TRBJ2-3
TGTGCCAGCAGGGGAAGCGGGGGGGGAGGAGATACGCAGTATTTT
CASRGSGGGGDTQYF
>TRBV5-1|.|.|TRBJ2-1
TGCGCCAGCTCTCGGTCCTACAATGAGCAGTTCTTC
CASSRSYNEQFF
>TRBV21-1|once|.|TRBJ2-7
TGTGCCAGCATCCAAGCGACAGCTGAATCTAGCGGGAGGGCCTACGAGCAGTACTTC
CASIQATAESSGRAYEQYF
>TRBV6-5|.|TRBD2|TRBJ2-5
TGTGCCAGCAAGTCTCTAGCGGAAGTTTTGCAGACCCAGTACTTC
CASKSLAEVLQTQYF
>TRBV6-1|.|TRBD1|TRBJ2-1
TGTGCCAGCGAGGACAGGGCAAGCCCTAGAGATGAGCAGTTCTTC
CASEDRASPRDEQFF
>TRBV20-1|.|.|TRBJ1-5
TGCAGTGCTAGGGCTTCCCAACCCCAGCATTTT
CSARASQPQHF
>TRBV7-9|.|.|TRBJ2-2
TGTGCCAGCAGAAAATCGGGTATTACCGGGGAGCTGTTTTTT
CASRKSGITGELFF
>TRBV18|.|TRBD2|TRBJ2-3
TGTGCCAGCTCACGGACTAGCGGCGATACGCAGTATTTT
CASSRTSGDTQYF
>TRBV7-2|few|TRBD1|TRBJ1-6
TGTGCCAGCAGCTTAGCAACTGGAGGGGGCGGTTCACCCCTCCACTTT
CASSLATGGGGSPLHF
>TRBV5-1|.|.|TRBJ2-7
TGCGCCAGCAGCCGGGACAACGAGCAGTACTTC
CASSRDNEQYF
>TRBV6-6|.|.|TRBJ1-3
TGTGCCAGCAGTTACGATGGAGGGGAGGGATACACCATATATTTT
CASSYDGGEGYTIYF
>TRBV5-1|.|TRBD1|TRBJ2-1
TGCGCCAGCAGGTCCGGGACAGGGGGATACAATGAGCAGTTCTTC
CASRSGTGGYNEQFF
>TRBV6-5|once|.|TRBJ1-2
TGTGCCAGCTGTCCGGCGGAGCGTCCTTGGGGCTACACCTTC
CASCPAERPWGYTF
>TRBV6-1|.|TRBD2|TRBJ2-2
TGTGCCAGCAGTGAAGCGCTCGGGACTAGCGGAAGCACCGGGGAGCTGTTTTTT
CASSEALGTSGSTGELFF
>TRBV28|.|TRBD1|TRBJ1-3
TGTGCCAGCACTTATGGGACAGGTGTAATCCAAAACACCATATATTTT
CASTYGTGVIQNTIYF
>TRBV19|.|.|TRBJ2-3
TGTGCCAGTAGTAGACTCCCTAGCACAGATACGCAGTATTTT
CASSRLPSTDTQYF
>TRBV6-5|.|TRBD1|TRBJ1-5
TGTGCCAGCAGGACAGGGGTTCAGCCCCAGCATTTT
CASRTGVQPQHF
>TRBV2|.|TRBD2|TRBJ2-5
TGTGCCAGCCAAAGCGGGGGGGCTGTAAAAGAGACCCAGTACTTC
CASQSGGAVKETQYF
>TRBV15|.|TRBD2|TRBJ2-1
TGTGCCACCAGCAGAGGAACGATGCTAGCGGGAGGGCCGGTCTTC
CATSRGTMLAGGPVF
>TRBV20-1|.|.|TRBJ2-1
TGCAGTGGGCTAGCTTACAATGAGCAGTTCTTC
CSGLAYNEQFF